Below, 4 T cell receptor beta chains from the same sample are listed, as sequenced in a study of identifying expanded T cells in peripheral blood (dated by TCRdb to between 2017 and 2020). Receptors were amplified or captured by the immunoSEQ multiplex PCR assay. The source is immuneACCESS, and TCRdb retained only in-frame sequences with V and J called. Part of the clones is not carried over; for the studies checked, unresolved V genes explain less than half of this, and the remainder is unexplained. This sample has tens of thousands of clones in its table, and 84% of those were observed once. Roughly a fifth of the sample belongs to the ten largest clones. The specimen sequenced was blood. These TCRs come from a person aged 18 to 75 in good health.

The V call is TRBV19, the J call TRBJ1-5; D is ambiguous. This CDR3 has 14 amino acids. Germline values: CDR1 LNHDA, CDR2 SQIVND (reference sequence). Trimming shortened V by 2 bases and J by 2 bases, and 7 bases separated the two germline ends. The CDR3 DNA reads as TGTGCCAGTAGTATAACTGGGGGCAATCAGCCCCAGCATTTT. Its protein product is CASSITGGNQPQHF.

The genes are TRBV6-6 and TRBJ1-4; tentatively, D is TRBD1 (6 bases). CDR1 and CDR2 (germline): MNHNY, SVGAGI (reference sequence). The germline V and J ends were trimmed by 2 bases and 3 bases, with 10 bases remaining between them. The CDR3 runs 15 residues. CDR3 in amino acids: CASSYRRQANEKLFF. Written as DNA, the CDR3 is TGTGCCAGCAGTTACCGTCGACAGGCTAATGAAAAACTGTTTTTT.

The chain employs TRBV19 and TRBJ1-5; TRBD1 matches 10 bases. The CDR3 consists of 15 residues. Germline V gene sequence: CDR1 LNHDA, CDR2 SQIVND (reference sequence). V was pared by 4 bases and J by 5 bases, with 5 bases of the junction left unmatched. CDR3 coding DNA: TGTGCCAGTAGTACCAGACAGGGGGCGGATCAGCCCCAGCATTTT. It is translated as CASSTRQGADQPQHF.

This chain links TRBV6-5 with TRBJ1-1, with D possibly TRBD1 on 5 matching bases. V lost 6 bases to trimming and J lost 4 bases, with 18 bases between them. Germline CDR1 and CDR2: MNHEY and SVGAGI. The CDR3 length is 15 residues. As DNA, the CDR3 is TGTGCCAGCAGCCCTACCGGCGGGGGAGGCACTGAAGCTTTCTTT. Translating gives CASSPTGGGGTEAFF.